One T cell receptor (beta chain) is described in this entry. Individuals aged about 18 to 89 years were recruited from about two dozen US areas. Clinical history as reported by participants underpinned cohort assignment. The table came from immunoSEQ multiplex PCR; TCRdb's copy has only in-frame clones and leaves some out. The repertoire holds about 480,000 clones, with about 88% as singletons. In germline, CDR1 is SNHLY, CDR2 FYNNEI. V was pared by 0 bases and J by 10 bases, with 10 bases of the junction left unmatched. The CDR3 runs to 15 residues. The data were taken from a study of blood T cell repertoires in COVID-19. For the study at large: Nucleic acid was either cDNA or gDNA, and it came from T cells, B-cell-depleted T cells, or PBMCs.

Sequencing was performed on PBMCs or T cells enriched from blood (not recorded which). The gene calls are TRBV2 and TRBJ1-1; 8 bases align to TRBD1. This receptor was identified in a woman aged 55-70 years who had recovered from COVID-19. The CDR3 DNA reads TGTGCCAGCAGTGAAGCGCAGGGGGCGCGGGTAGGAGCTTTCTTT. Translating gives CASSEAQGARVGAFF.